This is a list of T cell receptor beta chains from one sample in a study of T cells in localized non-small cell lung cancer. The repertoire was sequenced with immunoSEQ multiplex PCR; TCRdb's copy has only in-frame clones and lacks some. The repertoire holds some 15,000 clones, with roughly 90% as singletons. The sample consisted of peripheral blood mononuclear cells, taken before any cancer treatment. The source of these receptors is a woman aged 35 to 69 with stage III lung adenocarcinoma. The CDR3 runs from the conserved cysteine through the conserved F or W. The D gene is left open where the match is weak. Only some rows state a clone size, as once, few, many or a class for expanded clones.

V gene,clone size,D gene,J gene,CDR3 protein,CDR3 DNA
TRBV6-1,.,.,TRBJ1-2,CASSESGTPYGYTF,TGTGCCAGCAGTGAATCCGGGACTCCCTATGGCTACACCTTC
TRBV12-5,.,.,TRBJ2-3,CASGLVPDGGLVSTDTQYF,TGTGCTAGTGGTTTGGTCCCTGATGGGGGTTTGGTTAGCACAGATACGCAGTATTTT
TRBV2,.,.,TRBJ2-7,CASSPATYTYEQYF,TGTGCCAGCAGCCCCGCCACATATACGTACGAGCAGTACTTC
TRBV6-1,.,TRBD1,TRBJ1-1,CASSGVGGGQIEAFF,TGTGCCAGCAGTGGAGTAGGGGGCGGTCAAATTGAAGCTTTCTTT
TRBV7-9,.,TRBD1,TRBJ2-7,CASSPRDSFNEQYF,TGTGCCAGCAGCCCCCGGGACAGTTTCAACGAGCAGTACTTC
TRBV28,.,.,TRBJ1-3,CASSPGGPPSGNTIYF,TGTGCCAGCAGTCCCGGGGGGCCCCCCTCTGGAAACACCATATATTTT
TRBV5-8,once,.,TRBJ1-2,CASSLDGGLIGYTF,TGTGCCAGCAGCTTAGACGGCGGTTTAATTGGCTACACCTTC
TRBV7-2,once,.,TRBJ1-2,CASSPLPGEGYGYTF,TGTGCCAGCAGCCCTCTCCCAGGGGAGGGCTATGGCTACACCTTC
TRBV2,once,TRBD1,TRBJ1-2,CASSYWDSGDGYTF,TGTGCCAGCAGTTATTGGGACAGTGGTGATGGCTACACCTTC
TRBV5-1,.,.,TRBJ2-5,CASSLAGGVGQETQYF,TGCGCCAGCAGCTTGGCCGGGGGAGTGGGGCAAGAGACCCAGTACTTC
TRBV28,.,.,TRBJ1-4,CASSLKQGGGSEKLFF,TGTGCCAGCAGTTTAAAACAGGGAGGAGGAAGTGAAAAACTGTTTTTT
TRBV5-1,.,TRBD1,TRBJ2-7,CASSSAQGLAYEQYF,TGCGCCAGCAGCTCCGCACAGGGGCTTGCCTACGAGCAGTACTTC
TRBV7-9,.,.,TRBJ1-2,CASSAPAPSF,TGTGCCAGCAGCGCTCCAGCCCCGAGCTTC
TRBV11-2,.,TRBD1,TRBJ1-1,CASSLQGVTEAFF,TGTGCCAGCAGCTTACAGGGGGTGACTGAAGCTTTCTTT